This T cell receptor beta chain was found in a study of cytomegalovirus exposure and HLA in healthy donors. Study-level results: Cytomegalovirus status, reportedly, was diagnosed with high specificity and sensitivity by the classifier.

CDR1 is MGHRA and CDR2 is YSYEKL in the germline V gene. The J segment lost 4 bases and the V segment lost 6 bases, leaving 12 bases of the junction unmatched. This CDR3 has 17 residues. Libraries were prepared by immunoSEQ multiplex PCR; TCRdb keeps only in-frame clonotypes and omits some of them. The data hold approximately 300,000 clones, with just over 85% observed a single time. For this clone: Its specificity is unknown.

The donors were members of the validation cohort comprising 100 to 150 subjects, separate from the roughly 730-subject first cohort. Source material: PBMCs. This clonotype was sampled from a woman in her late teens or twenties in good health and CMV-seronegative. The V and J genes are TRBV4-1 and TRBJ2-1; TRBD2 matches 10 bases. The CDR3 reads CASSRGSGSGRYNEQFF. As DNA, the CDR3 is TGCGCCAGCAGTCGTGGATCGGGTAGCGGGAGGTACAATGAGCAGTTCTTC.